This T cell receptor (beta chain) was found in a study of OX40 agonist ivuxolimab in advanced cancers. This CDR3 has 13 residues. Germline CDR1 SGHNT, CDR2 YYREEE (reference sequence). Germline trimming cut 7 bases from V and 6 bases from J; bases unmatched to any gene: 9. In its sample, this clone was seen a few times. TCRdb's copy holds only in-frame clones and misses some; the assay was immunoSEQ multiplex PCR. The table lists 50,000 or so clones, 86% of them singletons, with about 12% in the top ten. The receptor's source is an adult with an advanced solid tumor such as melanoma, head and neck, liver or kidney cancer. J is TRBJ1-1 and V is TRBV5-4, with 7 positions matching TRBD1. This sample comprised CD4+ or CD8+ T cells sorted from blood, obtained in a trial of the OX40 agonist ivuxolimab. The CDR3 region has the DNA TGTGCCAGCCGATACAGGGGTGACCCTGAAGCTTTCTTT. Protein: CASRYRGDPEAFF.